The 26 T cell receptor beta chains reported below all come from one sample, sequenced in a study of cytomegalovirus exposure and HLA in healthy donors. The PCR contained 60 Vbeta and 13 Jbeta primers. The table came from immunoSEQ multiplex PCR; TCRdb's copy has only in-frame clones and leaves some out. The repertoire holds about 250,000 clones, with approximately 84% as singletons. Material for sequencing was PBMCs. The receptors come from a girl between 2 and 10 years old in good health and CMV-seronegative.

The chain uses TRBV7-9 and TRBJ1-2, with 8 bases lining up with TRBD1. J gave up 4 bases and V 5 bases, and 6 bases lay outside the gene matches. Germline lookup yields CDR1 SEHNR and CDR2 FQNEAQ (reference sequence). The CDR3 totals 14 residues. The CDR3 DNA sequence: TGTGCCAGCAGCCCCACCGGGACAGGCTATGGCTACACCTTC. It translates to CASSPTGTGYGYTF.

This rearrangement joins TRBV5-1 to TRBJ2-3, with 11 bases aligning to TRBD2. The germline V gene has CDR1 SGHRS and CDR2 YFSETQ. CDR3 length: 15 residues. V shed 3 bases and J 6 bases; nucleotides not matched to a gene: 6. The CDR3 bases are TGCGCCAGCAGCTCTATAGCGGGGGGGCCTGATACGCAGTATTTT. Protein product: CASSSIAGGPDTQYF.

The genes are TRBV2 and TRBJ2-7, with D perhaps TRBD2 (6 bases). The germline gives CDR1 SNHLY, CDR2 FYNNEI. The CDR3 sequence is 11 residues long. Trimming took 7 bases from V and 2 from J, leaving 6 bases between them. CDR3 nucleotide sequence: TGTGCCAGCACGGGGGCCTACGAGCAGTACTTC. Protein sequence: CASTGAYEQYF.

The V call is TRBV11-2, the J call TRBJ2-7, with TRBD2 identical over 9 bases. Germline lookup yields CDR1 SGHAT and CDR2 FQNNGV. V shed 1 base and J 2 bases; nucleotides not matched to a gene: 3. This CDR3 contains 15 residues. This CDR3 is CASSLVAGDTYEQYF. In DNA form, the CDR3 reads TGTGCCAGCAGCTTAGTAGCGGGAGATACCTACGAGCAGTACTTC.

This clone appeared a few times. The genes are TRBV27 and TRBJ2-5, with 8 bases fitting TRBD2. Germline V gene data show CDR1 as MNHEY and CDR2 as SMNVEV (reference sequence). Germline trimming cut 0 bases from V and 5 bases from J; bases unmatched to any gene: 5. The CDR3 runs 15 residues. In nucleotides, the CDR3 is TGTGCCAGCAGTTTATCGGTAGGCGGGAGGGAGACCCAGTACTTC. Translating it yields CASSLSVGGRETQYF.

The J gene is TRBJ1-1, the V gene TRBV5-1; 10 nucleotides line up with TRBD1. The V segment lost 0 bases and the J segment 11 bases; nucleotides outside the gene matches: 10. Germline CDR1 is SGHRS and CDR2 is YFSETQ. The CDR3 totals 15 residues. The CDR3 reads CASSLAHPGTGDAFF. Here the CDR3 DNA reads TGCGCCAGCAGCTTGGCCCACCCCGGGACAGGGGATGCTTTCTTT.

The chain combines TRBV7-8 with TRBJ2-2, with 10 bases lining up with TRBD1. After removal of 1 base from V and 6 bases from J, the junction contained 5 bases not matched to a gene. This CDR3 is built from 16 residues. Germline V gene data show CDR1 as SGHVS and CDR2 as FQNEAQ. The CDR3: CASSLGPGQGPGELFF. The CDR3 DNA reads TGTGCCAGCAGCTTAGGTCCGGGACAGGGGCCCGGGGAGCTGTTTTTT.

V and J are TRBV10-3 and TRBJ1-1; TRBD1 matches 9 bases. The CDR3 has 16 residues. J lost 3 bases, V lost 5 bases, and 10 bases had no gene match. Germline loops: CDR1 ENHRY, CDR2 SYGVKD. This CDR3 is CAISPRDRAPYTEAFF. CDR3 coding DNA: TGTGCCATCAGTCCCCGGGACAGGGCGCCCTACACTGAAGCTTTCTTT.

The gene calls are TRBV6-1 and TRBJ2-4, with D hard to call. CDR3 size: 15 residues. Trimming shortened V by 1 base and J by 0 bases, and 7 bases separated the two germline ends. Germline CDR1 reads MNHNS; CDR2 reads SASEGT. CDR3 amino acids: CASSEGLLAKNIQYF. In DNA form, the CDR3 reads TGTGCCAGCAGTGAAGGGTTACTAGCCAAAAACATTCAGTACTTC.

The table lists this clone with a count of one. The J gene is TRBJ1-1, the V gene TRBV12-5; 7 nucleotides match TRBD1. Losses at the gene ends were 9 bases for V and 0 bases for J; bases not matched to a gene: 10. The germline V gene has CDR1 LGHNT and CDR2 FRNRAP. The CDR3 runs to 15 residues. CDR3 loop: CARGVTGCMNTEAFF. CDR3 sequence (DNA): TGTGCTAGGGGGGTGACAGGGTGTATGAACACTGAAGCTTTCTTT.

The chain combines TRBV4-2 with TRBJ1-2; a weak D match, TRBD1 (5 bases). The CDR3 contains 14 residues. The germline gives CDR1 LGHNA, CDR2 YNFKEQ. V lost 1 base and J lost 5, with 11 bases in between. CDR3: CASSQAQTEYGYTF. For the CDR3, the DNA is TGTGCCAGCAGCCAAGCACAGACAGAGTATGGCTACACCTTC.

The chain uses TRBV19 and TRBJ2-3, with D tentatively TRBD1 (7 bases). This CDR3 region has 16 residues. The germline CDR1 and CDR2 sequences are LNHDA and SQIVND (reference sequence). V lost 2 bases and J 5 bases, leaving 17 bases between the germline ends. The CDR3 region has the DNA TGTGCCAGTAGTATATGGAGGGTGACAGGGAAAGATACGCAGTATTTT. Its protein product is CASSIWRVTGKDTQYF.

This clone was picked up one time. This chain links TRBV11-2 with TRBJ1-2; 7 nucleotides match TRBD1. The CDR3 totals 15 residues. The J segment lost 0 bases and the V segment lost 1 base, leaving 2 bases of the junction unmatched. CDR1 and CDR2 from the germline V gene are SGHAT and FQNNGV. The CDR3 spells CASSLGQGSNYGYTF. Written as DNA, the CDR3 is TGTGCCAGCAGCTTAGGACAGGGATCTAACTATGGCTACACCTTC.

The chain couples TRBV14 to TRBJ2-7; weak D call: TRBD2 (5 bases). Trimming took 1 base from V and 0 from J, leaving 10 bases between them. Per the germline V gene, CDR1 is SGHDN and CDR2 is FVKESK. This CDR3 is 15 amino acids long. The CDR3 sequence is CASSQVFGSSYEQYF. CDR3 coding DNA: TGTGCCAGCAGCCAAGTATTTGGGAGCTCCTACGAGCAGTACTTC.

In regard to this clone: The identical CDR3 is also encoded by other nucleotide sequences in the sample. The chain recombines TRBV4-1 with TRBJ2-7; D might be TRBD1 (5 bases). The V end was cut by 3 bases, the J end by 4 bases, with 10 bases between. Germline CDR1 MGHRA, CDR2 YSYEKL. The CDR3 sequence is 13 residues long. CDR3 region: CASSQAQGYEQYF. CDR3 DNA: TGCGCCAGCAGCCAGGCGCAGGGTTACGAGCAGTACTTC.

This chain joins TRBV28 and TRBJ1-5; D gene unclear. Trimming removed 1 base at V and 1 base at J, with 5 bases between. Looked up from germline, CDR1 is MDHEN and CDR2 is SYDVKM. The CDR3 loop spans 14 amino acids. This chain's CDR3 is CASSLSGSNQPQHF. The DNA for the CDR3 is TGTGCCAGCAGTTTATCGGGGAGCAATCAGCCCCAGCATTTT. Filled out from reference TRBV28 and TRBJ1-5, the complete variable domain reads DVKVTQSSRYLVKRTGEKVFLECVQDMDHENMFWYRQDPGLGLRLIYFSYDVKMKEKGDIPEGYSVSREKKERFSLILESASTNQTSMYLCASSLSGSNQPQHFGDGTRLSIL.

This clone was seen once. The chain links TRBV11-3 to TRBJ1-3; D not resolved. The CDR3 length is 14 residues. The germline CDR1 and CDR2 sequences are SGHNT and YENEEA. Trimming took 0 bases from V and 1 from J, leaving 4 bases between them. CDR3 sequence: CASSLEQSGNTIYF. In DNA, the CDR3 is TGTGCCAGCAGCTTAGAACAATCTGGAAACACCATATATTTT.

The gene calls are TRBV2 and TRBJ2-7; TRBD2 might be the D (7 bases). The CDR3 totals 15 residues. Per the germline V gene, CDR1 is SNHLY and CDR2 is FYNNEI. The V gene lost 4 bases and the J gene lost 3 bases, with 16 bases spanning the gap. CDR3 DNA: TGTGCCAGCAGTGGAGGGGGGGGACTGAACTACGAGCAGTACTTC. Its translation is CASSGGGGLNYEQYF.

The gene calls are TRBV9 and TRBJ1-6; no firm D call. Germline-derived CDR1 and CDR2 are SGDLS and YYNGEE. The CDR3 consists of 16 residues. With 4 bases removed from V and 0 bases from J, the gap between germline ends came to 11 bases. The CDR3 nucleotides are TGTGCCAGCAGCCAAACACCCACCTCCTATAATTCACCCCTCCACTTT. Its translation: CASSQTPTSYNSPLHF.

The chain employs TRBV6-5 and TRBJ1-1; D possibly corresponds to TRBD1 (6 bases). V lost 6 bases and J 1 base, leaving 15 bases between the germline ends. Germline loops: CDR1 MNHEY, CDR2 SVGAGI. CDR3 size: 15 residues. CDR3 DNA sequence: TGTGCCAGCAGCCTAAAGACAGGCGGGAACACTGAAGCTTTCTTT. Amino acids: CASSLKTGGNTEAFF.

The chain couples TRBV7-9 to TRBJ2-3, with TRBD1 matching over 7 bases. Germline V lookup: CDR1 SEHNR, CDR2 FQNEAQ (reference sequence). CDR3 length: 14 amino acids. Losses at the gene ends were 5 bases for V and 6 bases for J; bases not matched to a gene: 8. Written as DNA, the CDR3 is TGTGCCAGCAGCCCCGGACAGGTGAGGGATACGCAGTATTTT. This codes for CASSPGQVRDTQYF.

The J gene is TRBJ1-1, the V gene TRBV11-2; 7 nucleotides agree with TRBD1. Germline V CDR1 and CDR2: SGHAT, FQNNGV. This CDR3 has 14 residues. The V gene end was trimmed by 6 bases and the J gene end by 1 base; junction bases not matched to a gene: 5. CDR3 coding DNA: TGTGCCAGCAGTCTCTGGGACAGGAACACTGAAGCTTTCTTT. It encodes CASSLWDRNTEAFF.

The chain couples TRBV11-3 to TRBJ2-3, with D tentatively TRBD2 (6 bases). Germline CDR1 SGHNT, CDR2 YENEEA. Trimming left V 5 bases short and J 2 bases short, with 11 bases between. This CDR3 spans 14 amino acids. As DNA, the CDR3 is TGTGCCAGCAGCCCCCGGGGGTCCACAGATACGCAGTATTTT. Translation: CASSPRGSTDTQYF.

This rearrangement joins TRBV2 to TRBJ2-5; D gene ambiguous. From germline, CDR1 is SNHLY and CDR2 FYNNEI. The V gene lost 5 bases and the J gene lost 4 bases, with 17 bases spanning the gap. This CDR3 comprises 15 residues. The CDR3 spells CASSFLDGHTETQYF. Written as DNA, the CDR3 is TGTGCCAGCAGTTTTCTGGATGGGCACACAGAGACCCAGTACTTC.

The rearrangement uses TRBV4-1 and TRBJ2-1; TRBD2 agrees at 8 bases. V dropped 1 base and J dropped 5; count of bases not matched to a gene: 10. The CDR3 totals 17 residues. The germline V gene encodes CDR1 MGHRA and CDR2 YSYEKL. CDR3 region: CASSQVLTGTRDNEQFF. CDR3 sequence (DNA): TGCGCCAGCAGCCAAGTCCTTACCGGGACTAGGGACAATGAGCAGTTCTTC.

The sample holds a few counts of this clone. This chain uses TRBV6-6 with TRBJ2-1; maybe TRBD1 (5 bases). V was trimmed by 3 bases and J by 10 bases, leaving 22 bases between them. The germline CDR1 and CDR2 sequences are MNHNY and SVGAGI (reference sequence). The CDR3 contains 16 residues. The CDR3 here is CASSYSMASPGKEQFF. The CDR3 nucleotides are TGTGCCAGCAGTTATTCGATGGCGAGCCCAGGGAAAGAGCAGTTCTTC.